This T cell receptor (beta chain) was identified in a study of T cells after yellow fever vaccination. Study in general: Researchers used SMART-Seq v4 Ultra Low Input to prepare fractions that had low cell numbers. Whole-study findings and limits: The study re-detected most primary-vaccination clones after the booster (approximately 97% CD4, approximately 88% CD8). Faster peaking, at day 5 versus 15, marked a secondary response that was weaker.

TCRdb reprocessed the 5' RACE reads with MiXCR, giving one entry per CDR3 protein. The sample has a few hundred thousand distinct CDR3 sequences; roughly 7% are singletons. Germline loops: CDR1 SGHNT, CDR2 YYREEE (reference sequence). CDR3 length: 11 amino acids. Trimming took off 2 bases at V and 9 bases at J, with 6 bases between the two ends. This clonotype turned up a few times. Its antigen is not known. The sequenced sample was PBMCs, obtained roughly seven weeks after the first yellow fever vaccination. The chain carries TRBV5-4 and TRBJ2-1; the D gene is possibly TRBD2 (5 bases). The receptor was isolated from a young man who received the YFV17D yellow fever vaccine. The CDR3 spells CASSFGIEQFF. The CDR3 DNA sequence: TGTGCCAGCAGCTTCGGGATTGAGCAGTTCTTC.